The following is a T cell receptor beta chain sequence with its context. Its antigen remains unknown. This record belongs to a study of Ad26.COV2.S vaccination and SARS-CoV-2 variants. CDR1 is GTSNPN and CDR2 is SVGIG in the germline V gene (reference sequence). V shed 1 base, J shed 0 bases, and the junction held 8 bases outside the gene matches. The CDR3 extends over 18 amino acids. Sequencing used immunoSEQ multiplex PCR; TCRdb keeps in-frame clones, though not all of them. The table shows approximately 300,000 clones, with over 80% occurring only once. As to treatment: 15 to 20 received Ad26.COV2.S at low or high dose, single or two shots; several received placebo; per-sample allocation not given. Each sample was drawn 63 days after the first injection (of vaccine or placebo). This Boston cohort included adults aged 18-55 years. Findings of the study overall: Reports say spike-specific CD8+ and CD4+ T cell responses covered substantial breadth after vaccination.

The source of this sequence is a person between 18 and 65 years old who received the Ad26.COV2.S COVID-19 vaccine or a placebo. The sample was peripheral blood, taken in a trial of Ad26.COV2.S vaccine versus placebo. This sequence joins TRBV30 and TRBJ2-7, with TRBD2 matching 14 bases. Here the CDR3 reads CAWSDGLAGGPSSYEQYF. The CDR3 DNA is TGTGCCTGGAGTGACGGACTAGCGGGGGGTCCGAGCTCCTACGAGCAGTACTTC. Complete variable domain (other parts from reference TRBV30 and TRBJ2-7): SQTIHQWPATLVQPVGSPLSLECTVEGTSNPNLYWYRQAAGRGLQLLFYSVGIGQISSEVPQNLSASRPQDRQFILSSKKLLLSDSGFYLCAWSDGLAGGPSSYEQYFGPGTRLTVT.